These 8 T cell receptor beta chains originate from one sample sequenced in a study of T cell responses to AZD1222 COVID-19 vaccine. Assay used: immunoSEQ multiplex PCR; TCRdb lists only in-frame clones, some missing. Of 150,000 to 200,000 clones listed, approximately 89% were seen once; the top ten hold roughly 3.5%. Sequencing used peripheral blood, obtained 28 days after the second AZD1222 dose. All receptors come from an adult who received the AZD1222 COVID-19 vaccine.

CDR3 residues: CASSFLDGEKLFF. The CDR3 DNA reads TGTGCCAGCAGTTTCTTGGACGGTGAAAAACTGTTTTTT. The chain employs TRBV28 and TRBJ1-4, with D unclear. This CDR3 comprises 13 residues. Trimming stripped 3 bases from V and 7 bases from J, with 9 bases between. Germline V gene lookup returns CDR1 MDHEN and CDR2 SYDVKM.

The V and J genes are TRBV5-5 and TRBJ2-1, with TRBD1 as a possible D gene (6 bases). Per the germline V gene, CDR1 is SGHKS and CDR2 is YYEKEE (reference sequence). This CDR3 comprises 15 residues. With 0 bases removed from V and 6 bases from J, the gap between germline ends came to 13 bases. In nucleotides, the CDR3 is TGTGCCAGCAGCTTGGTGGTGGGGGCGGGCAATGAGCAGTTCTTC. Protein product: CASSLVVGAGNEQFF.

This chain uses TRBV19 with TRBJ1-1, with D possibly matching TRBD1 (5 bases). The germline V and J ends were trimmed by 0 bases and 5 bases, with 7 bases remaining between them. The germline CDR1 and CDR2 sequences are LNHDA and SQIVND (reference sequence). The CDR3 consists of 13 residues. CDR3 loop: CASSIEGGTEAFF. The DNA of the CDR3 is TGTGCCAGTAGTATAGAGGGGGGGACTGAAGCTTTCTTT.

The chain uses TRBV12-3 or TRBV12-4 and TRBJ1-3; D gene unclear. This CDR3 contains 12 residues. Trimming stripped 6 bases from V and 8 bases from J, with 11 bases between. The CDR3 nucleotides are TGTGCCAGCAGCCTCATAGTGGACACCATATATTTT. It encodes CASSLIVDTIYF.

V is TRBV28 and J is TRBJ1-1, with 8 bases aligning to TRBD1. With 10 bases clipped from V and 1 base from J, the junction kept 11 bases outside the gene matches. The CDR3 totals 15 residues. The germline V gene encodes CDR1 MDHEN and CDR2 SYDVKM. CDR3 residues: CATQKPGQENTEAFF. For the CDR3, the DNA is TGTGCCACCCAAAAGCCGGGACAGGAGAACACTGAAGCTTTCTTT.

The V call is TRBV6-6, the J call TRBJ1-4; D not resolved. The CDR3 spans 13 residues. With 0 bases removed from V and 3 bases from J, the gap between germline ends came to 2 bases. Per germline, CDR1 MNHNY and CDR2 SVGAGI (reference sequence). CDR3 bases: TGTGCCAGCAGTTACTCCCCTAATGAAAAACTGTTTTTT. Protein: CASSYSPNEKLFF.

V gene TRBV24-1 combines with J gene TRBJ2-3; maybe TRBD2 (6 bases). This CDR3 has 15 amino acids. The germline gives CDR1 KGHDR, CDR2 SFDVKD. V was shortened by 1 base and J by 1 base, with 8 bases between the two germline ends. This CDR3 reads CATSDLTGGTDTQYF. As DNA, the CDR3 is TGTGCCACCAGTGATTTAACGGGGGGCACAGATACGCAGTATTTT.

The rearrangement links TRBV30 to TRBJ1-2; 8 bases agree with TRBD1. The germline V gene encodes CDR1 GTSNPN and CDR2 SVGIG (reference sequence). With V trimmed by 0 bases and J by 7 bases, 4 bases remained unmatched. This CDR3 spans 13 amino acids. The CDR3, as DNA: TGTGCCTGGAGTGTACTGCAGGGGGCTGGCTACACCTTC. It encodes CAWSVLQGAGYTF.